This T cell receptor beta chain was documented in a study of OX40 agonist ivuxolimab in advanced cancers. The assay was immunoSEQ multiplex PCR, and TCRdb's table has in-frame clones only and misses some. The profile covers roughly 67,000 clones, with nearly 95% appearing a single time and 13% taken by the ten largest. The germline V gene encodes CDR1 ENHRY and CDR2 SYGVKD. This CDR3 is 16 amino acids long. After removal of 0 bases from V and 4 bases from J, the junction contained 6 bases not matched to a gene. This clone was seen just once. Antigen specificity is unknown. The study's findings and limits: Among the lowest peripheral clonal expansion occurred in 0.1-3.0 mg/kg partial responders. Clones of CD4+ and CD8+ blood T cells grew by week 6 at doses of 0.1 to 3.0 mg/kg.

This specimen consisted of CD4+ or CD8+ T cells sorted from blood, obtained in a trial of the OX40 agonist ivuxolimab. The gene calls are TRBV10-3 and TRBJ1-2; TRBD1 matches 9 bases. The sequence derives from an adult with an advanced solid tumor such as melanoma, head and neck, liver or kidney cancer. CDR3 region: CAISESMGQGFYGYTF. For the CDR3, the DNA is TGTGCCATCAGTGAGTCGATGGGACAGGGCTTCTATGGCTACACCTTC.